Listed below are T cell receptor beta chains from one sample, sequenced in a study of beta chain features in type 1 diabetes. Data came from immunoSEQ multiplex PCR; TCRdb stores just in-frame clones and leaves some out. The data contain approximately 250,000 clones, approximately 14% of them singletons. Source material: naive CD4+ T cells from blood. Every receptor here comes from a woman between 40 and 55 years old in good health. Both conserved end residues are part of each CDR3. A D gene is named only where the DNA matches it firmly. Rows may omit the clone size; those that give it use once, few, many or a size class.

TRBD1,TRBJ1-6,15,few,TRBV27,CASRDRGLGNSPLHF,TGTGCCAGCAGGGACAGGGGGTTAGGTAATTCACCCCTCCACTTT
-,TRBJ1-1,16,few,TRBV5-6,CASSLGHDWLNTEAFF,TGTGCCAGCAGTCTCGGACACGACTGGCTGAACACTGAAGCTTTCTTT
TRBD2,TRBJ2-3,15,-,TRBV5-1,CASSLGGGSTDTQYF,TGCGCCAGCAGCTTGGGGGGGGGAAGCACAGATACGCAGTATTTT
TRBD2,TRBJ2-3,15,-,TRBV18,CASSPPGLATDTQYF,TGTGCCAGCTCACCACCGGGACTAGCCACAGATACGCAGTATTTT
-,TRBJ2-3,18,-,TRBV4-1,CASTRRWAGSSSTDTQYF,TGCGCCAGCACCCGCAGATGGGCCGGTTCTTCTAGCACAGATACGCAGTATTTT
TRBD1,TRBJ2-2,14,few,TRBV6-5,CASSNRGASGELFF,TGTGCCAGCTCAAACAGGGGGGCAAGCGGGGAGCTGTTTTTT
-,TRBJ2-1,11,-,TRBV2,CASSPYNEQFF,TGTGCCAGCAGCCCATACAATGAGCAGTTCTTC
TRBD1,TRBJ1-3,14,few,TRBV7-2,CASSRDSSGNTIYF,TGTGCCAGCAGCCGGGACAGCTCTGGAAACACCATATATTTT
TRBD1,TRBJ2-1,15,few,TRBV14,CASSQRDRGYNEQFF,TGTGCCAGCAGCCAACGGGACAGGGGTTACAATGAGCAGTTCTTC
-,TRBJ1-5,15,-,TRBV21-1,CASSKRRRGNQPQHF,TGTGCCAGCAGCAAACGGAGGAGAGGCAATCAGCCCCAGCATTTT
TRBD2,TRBJ2-5,16,-,TRBV19,CAISPGLAGDQETQYF,TGTGCCATTAGTCCGGGACTAGCAGGAGACCAAGAGACCCAGTACTTC
-,TRBJ1-3,15,few,TRBV6-5,CASSYALGQGNTIYF,TGTGCCAGCAGTTACGCTCTGGGGCAAGGAAACACCATATATTTT
-,TRBJ1-1,15,few,TRBV6-5,CASSQTQGLWAEAFF,TGTGCCAGCAGCCAGACACAGGGTTTATGGGCTGAAGCTTTCTTT
-,TRBJ2-7,14,-,TRBV9,CASSVGADQYEQYF,TGTGCCAGCAGCGTGGGGGCGGATCAGTACGAGCAGTACTTC
TRBD2,TRBJ2-5,18,-,TRBV7-9,CASTNYPSQRGGRETQYF,TGTGCCAGCACCAATTATCCGTCCCAGCGGGGGGGAAGGGAGACCCAGTACTTC
TRBD2,TRBJ2-1,16,few,TRBV4-3,CASSLIRGGNYNEQFF,TGCGCCAGCAGTCTAATCCGCGGGGGGAACTACAATGAGCAGTTCTTC
-,TRBJ2-7,15,few,TRBV7-2,CASSLAHSAVGGRDF,TGTGCCAGCAGCTTAGCGCATTCGGCTGTAGGGGGACGGGACTTC
TRBD2,TRBJ2-7,12,once,TRBV6-6,CAASGGAYEQYF,TGTGCCGCGTCGGGGGGAGCCTACGAGCAGTACTTC
TRBD2,TRBJ2-7,16,few,TRBV27,CASSSSGLAVNYEQYF,TGTGCCAGCAGTTCTAGCGGACTAGCGGTGAACTACGAGCAGTACTTC
TRBD1,TRBJ1-1,13,-,TRBV27,CASSYRGPHHAFF,TGTGCCAGCAGCTACAGGGGTCCCCATCATGCTTTCTTT
-,TRBJ1-1,15,-,TRBV9,CASSPGQTLGTEAFF,TGTGCCAGCAGCCCTGGACAGACCCTGGGCACTGAAGCTTTCTTT
-,TRBJ2-2,15,-,TRBV7-2,CASSLGRSVTGELFF,TGTGCCAGCAGCTTAGGCAGGTCGGTCACCGGGGAGCTGTTTTTT
-,TRBJ2-3,15,few,TRBV5-1,CASSLGAGSTDTQYF,TGCGCCAGCAGCTTGGGCGCGGGGAGCACAGATACGCAGTATTTT
TRBD2,TRBJ2-5,17,few,TRBV4-3,CASSQVGLAGGRETQYF,TGCGCCAGCAGCCAAGTTGGCCTAGCGGGGGGGCGTGAGACCCAGTACTTC
-,TRBJ1-1,14,-,TRBV7-6,CASSQDRKNTEAFF,TGTGCCAGCAGCCAGGACAGAAAGAACACTGAAGCTTTCTTT
-,TRBJ2-1,10,-,TRBV2,CASSDRGQFF,TGTGCCAGCAGTGACAGGGGACAGTTCTTC
-,TRBJ1-1,13,few,TRBV9,CASSVLSRDEAFF,TGTGCCAGCAGCGTATTATCACGAGATGAAGCTTTCTTT